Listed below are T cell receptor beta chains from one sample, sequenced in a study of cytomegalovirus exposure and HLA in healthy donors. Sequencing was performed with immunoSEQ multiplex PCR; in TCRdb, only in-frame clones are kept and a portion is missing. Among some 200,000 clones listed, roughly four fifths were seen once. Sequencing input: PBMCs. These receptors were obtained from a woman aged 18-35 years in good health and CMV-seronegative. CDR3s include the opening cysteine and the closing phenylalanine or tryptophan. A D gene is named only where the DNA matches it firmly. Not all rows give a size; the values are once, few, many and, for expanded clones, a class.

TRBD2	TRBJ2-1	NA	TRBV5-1	CASSSAGGITSGTHNEQFF	TGCGCCAGCAGCTCCGCCGGGGGTATAACTAGCGGGACCCACAATGAGCAGTTCTTC
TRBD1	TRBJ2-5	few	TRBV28	CASSDFRDRDETQYF	TGTGCCAGCAGTGATTTTCGGGACAGGGACGAGACCCAGTACTTC
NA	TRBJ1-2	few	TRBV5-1	CASSNFAGRGYTF	TGCGCCAGCAGCAACTTCGCGGGGCGCGGCTACACCTTC
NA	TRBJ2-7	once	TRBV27	CASSKTGTYEQYF	TGTGCCAGCAGTAAGACAGGAACCTACGAGCAGTACTTC
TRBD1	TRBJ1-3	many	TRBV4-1	CASSQLTGRSSSGNTIYF	TGCGCCAGCAGCCAGCTGACAGGGAGATCCTCTTCTGGAAACACCATATATTTT
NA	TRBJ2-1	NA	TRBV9	CASSVAARALSYNEQFF	TGTGCCAGCAGCGTTGCTGCGCGAGCGCTTTCCTACAATGAGCAGTTCTTC
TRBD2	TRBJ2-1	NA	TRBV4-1	CASSQGLAAMRNHNEQFF	TGCGCCAGCAGCCAAGGCCTAGCGGCTATGAGGAACCACAATGAGCAGTTCTTC
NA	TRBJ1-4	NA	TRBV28	CASSFMTRLATNEKLFF	TGTGCCAGCAGCTTTATGACTAGACTCGCAACTAATGAAAAACTGTTTTTT
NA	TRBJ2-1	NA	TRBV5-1	CASSLFQSNEQFF	TGCGCCAGCAGCTTGTTCCAGTCGAATGAGCAGTTCTTC
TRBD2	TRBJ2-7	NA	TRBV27	CASSLSSGGSYEQYF	TGTGCCAGCAGTTTATCTAGCGGGGGATCCTACGAGCAGTACTTC
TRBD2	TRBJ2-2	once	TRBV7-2	CASSRTSGSNTGELFF	TGTGCCAGCAGTCGAACTAGCGGGAGTAATACCGGGGAGCTGTTTTTT
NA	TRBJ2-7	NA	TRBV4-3	CASSQFIGYEQYF	TGCGCCAGCAGCCAATTCATCGGTTACGAGCAGTACTTC
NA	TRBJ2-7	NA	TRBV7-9	CASSLVGGGGYEQYF	TGTGCCAGCAGCTTAGTCGGGGGAGGTGGCTACGAGCAGTACTTC
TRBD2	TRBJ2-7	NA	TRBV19	CASSISAGELSEQYF	TGTGCCAGTAGTATTTCGGCGGGAGAGCTATCCGAGCAGTACTTC
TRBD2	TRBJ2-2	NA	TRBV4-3	CASSQDLILAGAPNTGELFF	TGCGCCAGCAGCCAAGATCTGATACTAGCGGGAGCCCCGAACACCGGGGAGCTGTTTTTT
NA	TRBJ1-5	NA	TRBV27	CASSRDRTRVGNQPQHF	TGTGCCAGCAGCCGCGACCGGACCAGGGTGGGCAATCAGCCCCAGCATTTT
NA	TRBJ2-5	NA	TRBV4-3	CASSQGRWETQYF	TGCGCCAGCAGCCAGGGCCGCTGGGAGACCCAGTACTTC
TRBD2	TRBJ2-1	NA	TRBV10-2	CASKLAGMGNEQFF	TGCGCCAGCAAACTAGCGGGGATGGGCAATGAGCAGTTCTTC
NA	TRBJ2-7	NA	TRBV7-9	CSSSPPWVRNYEQYF	TGTTCCAGCAGCCCCCCGTGGGTCAGGAACTACGAGCAGTACTTC
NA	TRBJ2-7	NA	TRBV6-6	CASSPGSYEQYF	TGTGCCAGCAGTCCGGGTTCCTACGAGCAGTACTTC
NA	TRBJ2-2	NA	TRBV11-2	CASSLGIRESTGELFF	TGTGCCAGCAGCTTAGGCATCAGGGAAAGCACCGGGGAGCTGTTTTTT
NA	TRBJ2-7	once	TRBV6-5	CASRKGGARPLVEYF	TGTGCCAGCAGGAAGGGGGGGGCAAGACCTCTAGTGGAGTACTTC
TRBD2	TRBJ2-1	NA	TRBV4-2	CASSQSIAGLAGSKFF	TGTGCCAGCAGCCAATCCATCGCGGGACTAGCGGGAAGTAAGTTCTTC
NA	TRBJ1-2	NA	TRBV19	CASSSFRENYGYTF	TGTGCCAGTAGCTCATTCCGAGAGAACTATGGCTACACCTTC
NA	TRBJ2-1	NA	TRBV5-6	CASSLAEGSDRMEFF	TGTGCCAGCAGCTTGGCCGAGGGTAGCGATCGTATGGAGTTCTTC
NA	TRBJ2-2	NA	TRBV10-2	CASRGAGVSTGELFF	TGCGCCAGCAGGGGGGCAGGGGTGAGCACCGGGGAGCTGTTTTTT
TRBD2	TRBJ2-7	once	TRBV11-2	CASSLPLAGVAYEQYF	TGTGCCAGCAGCTTACCCCTAGCGGGAGTCGCCTACGAGCAGTACTTC
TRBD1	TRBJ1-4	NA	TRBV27	CASSLGQGSEKLFF	TGTGCCAGCAGTTTGGGACAGGGGAGTGAAAAACTGTTTTTT
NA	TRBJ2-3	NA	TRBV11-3	CASSLWGSSTDTQYF	TGTGCCAGCAGCTTGTGGGGCTCGAGCACAGATACGCAGTATTTT
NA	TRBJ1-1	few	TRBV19	CASSNPLGQNLEAFF	TGTGCCAGTAGTAACCCTCTCGGACAGAACCTTGAAGCTTTCTTT
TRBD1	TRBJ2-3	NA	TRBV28	CASPPDRVVADTQYF	TGTGCCAGCCCCCCCGACAGGGTAGTAGCAGATACGCAGTATTTT
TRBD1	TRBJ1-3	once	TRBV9	CASSVGRGPGNTIYF	TGTGCCAGCAGCGTAGGAAGGGGGCCTGGAAACACCATATATTTT
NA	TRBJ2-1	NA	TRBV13	CASSSPGLSYNEQFF	TGTGCCAGCAGCAGCCCGGGACTCTCCTACAATGAGCAGTTCTTC
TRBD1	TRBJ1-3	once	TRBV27	CASSLDRGSGNTIYF	TGTGCCAGCAGTTTGGACAGGGGCTCTGGAAACACCATATATTTT
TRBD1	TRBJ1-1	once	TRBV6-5	CASSYSTGGYTEAFF	TGTGCCAGCAGTTACTCGACAGGGGGGTACACTGAAGCTTTCTTT
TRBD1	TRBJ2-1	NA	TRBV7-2	CASSLEGTGLF	TGTGCCAGCAGCTTAGAGGGGACAGGACTCTTC
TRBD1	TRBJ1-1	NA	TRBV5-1	CASSYLQGGNTEAFF	TGCGCCAGCAGCTACCTACAGGGGGGGAACACTGAAGCTTTCTTT
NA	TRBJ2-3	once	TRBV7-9	CASSLGTYPTDTQYF	TGTGCCAGCAGCTTAGGGACTTACCCCACAGATACGCAGTATTTT
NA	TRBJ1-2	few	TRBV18	CASSPSGGIIGYTF	TGTGCCAGCTCACCCTCCGGGGGGATCATTGGCTACACCTTC
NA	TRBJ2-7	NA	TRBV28	CASSFRRIQGVDEQYF	TGTGCCAGCAGTTTTAGGCGTATCCAGGGCGTTGACGAGCAGTACTTC
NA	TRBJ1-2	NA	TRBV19	CASSNPFRGYGYTF	TGTGCCAGTAGTAATCCGTTTCGAGGCTATGGCTACACCTTC
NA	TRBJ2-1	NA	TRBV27	CATSRGEGYNEQFF	TGTGCCACCTCCAGGGGGGAAGGATACAATGAGCAGTTCTTC
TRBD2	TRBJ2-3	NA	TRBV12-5	CASRLERGSTDTQYF	TGTGCTAGCCGTCTGGAGCGGGGCAGCACAGATACGCAGTATTTT